The sequence of this T cell receptor beta chain was determined in a study of T cell responses to AZD1222 COVID-19 vaccine. Study-level points and caveats: Spike-spanning, vaccine-associated CD4 TCRs were dominant at 160-218 and 743-854. Possibly, clonal diversity was underestimated; donors were largely white British and included more females. Reports say nearly half of spike-specific TCRs go after unmutated variant regions.

With respect to this clone: Its target is unknown.

Generated by immunoSEQ multiplex PCR, the TCRdb table keeps only in-frame clones and is missing some. The repertoire holds about 110,000 clones, with about 92% as singletons. The V and J ends lost 6 bases and 1 base, in that order; junction bases with no gene match: 8. The CDR3 runs to 15 residues. Per the germline V gene, CDR1 is MNHEY and CDR2 is SVGAGI. The chain has TRBV6-5 and TRBJ1-1; 7 nucleotides agree with TRBD1. The sequence derives from an adult in good health. Sequencing used peripheral blood, obtained on day 0 of MenACWY control vaccination. CDR3 residues: CASRPKGATNTEAFF. In nucleotides, the CDR3 is TGTGCCAGCAGACCCAAGGGGGCTACGAACACTGAAGCTTTCTTT.